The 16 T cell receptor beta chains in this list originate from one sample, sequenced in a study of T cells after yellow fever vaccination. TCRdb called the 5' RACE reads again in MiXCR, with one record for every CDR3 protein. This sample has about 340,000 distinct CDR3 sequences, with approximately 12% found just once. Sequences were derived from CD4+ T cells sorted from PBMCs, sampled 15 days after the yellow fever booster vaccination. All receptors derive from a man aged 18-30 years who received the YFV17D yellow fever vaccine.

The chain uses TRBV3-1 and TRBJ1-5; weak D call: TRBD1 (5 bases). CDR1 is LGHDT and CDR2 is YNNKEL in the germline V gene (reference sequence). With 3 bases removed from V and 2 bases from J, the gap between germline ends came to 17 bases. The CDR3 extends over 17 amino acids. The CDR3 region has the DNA TGTGCCAGCAGCCAGCCATGGTCAGGGAAAGGCAATCAGCCCCAGCATTTT. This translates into CASSQPWSGKGNQPQHF.

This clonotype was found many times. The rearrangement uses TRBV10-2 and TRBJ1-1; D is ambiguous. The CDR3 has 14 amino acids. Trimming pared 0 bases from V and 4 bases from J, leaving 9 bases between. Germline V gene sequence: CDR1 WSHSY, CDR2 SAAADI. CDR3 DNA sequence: TGCGCCAGCAGTGAGTCTACATCGGGCACTGAAGCTTTCTTT. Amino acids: CASSESTSGTEAFF.

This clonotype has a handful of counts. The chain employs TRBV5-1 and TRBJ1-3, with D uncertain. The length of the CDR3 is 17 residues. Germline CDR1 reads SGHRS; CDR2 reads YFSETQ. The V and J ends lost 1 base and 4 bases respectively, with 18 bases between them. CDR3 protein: CASSLSFPWDKGNTIYF. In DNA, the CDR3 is TGCGCCAGCAGCTTGTCCTTTCCTTGGGATAAAGGAAACACCATATATTTT.

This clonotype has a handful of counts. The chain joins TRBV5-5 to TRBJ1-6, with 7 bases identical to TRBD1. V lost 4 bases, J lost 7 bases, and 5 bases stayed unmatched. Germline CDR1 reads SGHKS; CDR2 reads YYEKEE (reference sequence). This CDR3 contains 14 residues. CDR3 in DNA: TGTGCCAGCAGCGTGACAGGGTCCAATTCACCCCTCCACTTT. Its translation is CASSVTGSNSPLHF.

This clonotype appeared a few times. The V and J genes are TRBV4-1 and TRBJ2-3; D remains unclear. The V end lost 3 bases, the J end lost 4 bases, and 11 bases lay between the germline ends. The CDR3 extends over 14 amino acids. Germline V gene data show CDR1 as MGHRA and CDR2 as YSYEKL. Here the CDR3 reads CASSQPPESDTQYF. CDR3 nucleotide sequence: TGCGCCAGCAGCCAGCCGCCAGAATCAGATACGCAGTATTTT.

The CDR3 region is CASSLTTGENNEQFF. CDR3 in DNA: TGCGCCAGCAGCTTAACGACAGGGGAAAACAATGAGCAGTTCTTC. The rearrangement links TRBV5-1 to TRBJ2-1, with 8 bases aligning to TRBD1. The CDR3 is 15 residues long. J gave up 5 bases and V 2 bases, and 6 bases lay outside the gene matches. Per the germline V gene, CDR1 is SGHRS and CDR2 is YFSETQ.

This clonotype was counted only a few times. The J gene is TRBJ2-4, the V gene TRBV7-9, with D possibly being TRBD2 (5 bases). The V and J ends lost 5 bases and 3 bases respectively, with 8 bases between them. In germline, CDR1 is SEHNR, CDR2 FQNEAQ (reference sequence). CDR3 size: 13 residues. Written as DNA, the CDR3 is TGTGCCAGCAGCAACGCGGGCAAAAACATTCAGTACTTC. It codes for CASSNAGKNIQYF. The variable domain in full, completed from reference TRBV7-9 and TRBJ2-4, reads DTGVSQNPRHKITKRGQNVTFRCDPISEHNRLYWYRQTLGQGPEFLTYFQNEAQLEKSRLLSDRFSAERPKGSFSTLEIQRTEQGDSAMYLCASSNAGKNIQYFGAGTRLSVL.

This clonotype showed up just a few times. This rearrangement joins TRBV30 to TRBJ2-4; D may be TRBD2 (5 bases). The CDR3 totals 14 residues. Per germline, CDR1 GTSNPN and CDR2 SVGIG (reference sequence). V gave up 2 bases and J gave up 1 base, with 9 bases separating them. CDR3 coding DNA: TGTGCCTGGAGTTCTAGAGGGGCCAAAAACATTCAGTACTTC. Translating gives CAWSSRGAKNIQYF.

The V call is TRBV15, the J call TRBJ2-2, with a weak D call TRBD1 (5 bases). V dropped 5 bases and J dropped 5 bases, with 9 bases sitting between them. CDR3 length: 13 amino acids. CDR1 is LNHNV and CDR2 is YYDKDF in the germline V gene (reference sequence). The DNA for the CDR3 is TGTGCCACCAGCTTTAGGGGAACCGGGGAGCTGTTTTTT. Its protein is CATSFRGTGELFF.

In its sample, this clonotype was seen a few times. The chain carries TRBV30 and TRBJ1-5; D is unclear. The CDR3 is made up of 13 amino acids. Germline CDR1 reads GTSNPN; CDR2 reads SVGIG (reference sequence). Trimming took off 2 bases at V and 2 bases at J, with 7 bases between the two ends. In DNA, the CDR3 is TGTGCCTGGAGTTTACATCGCAATCAGCCCCAGCATTTT. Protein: CAWSLHRNQPQHF.

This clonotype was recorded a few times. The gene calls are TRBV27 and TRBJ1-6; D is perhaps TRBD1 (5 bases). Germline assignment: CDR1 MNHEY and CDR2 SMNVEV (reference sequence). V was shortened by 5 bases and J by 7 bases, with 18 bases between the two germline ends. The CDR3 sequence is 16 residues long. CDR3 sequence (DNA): TGTGCCAGCAGTCCCAATCCGGGACGCAGAAATTCACCCCTCCACTTT. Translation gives CASSPNPGRRNSPLHF.

This chain's CDR3 is CASSGQGSETQYF. The CDR3 coding sequence is TGCGCCAGCAGTGGTCAGGGCTCAGAGACCCAGTACTTC. The chain joins TRBV5-1 to TRBJ2-5; D is possibly TRBD1 (5 bases). V gave up 5 bases and J gave up 4 bases, with 12 bases separating them. Germline V gene sequence: CDR1 SGHRS, CDR2 YFSETQ. The CDR3 is 13 amino acids. Filled out from reference TRBV5-1 and TRBJ2-5, the complete variable domain reads KAGVTQTPRYLIKTRGQQVTLSCSPISGHRSVSWYQQTPGQGLQFLFEYFSETQRNKGNFPGRFSGRQFSNSRSEMNVSTLELGDSALYLCASSGQGSETQYFGPGTRLLVL.

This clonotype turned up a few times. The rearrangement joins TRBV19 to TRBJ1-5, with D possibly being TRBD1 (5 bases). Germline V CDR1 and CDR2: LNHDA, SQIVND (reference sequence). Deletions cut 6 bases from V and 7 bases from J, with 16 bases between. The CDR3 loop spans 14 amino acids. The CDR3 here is CASSPMRGRQPQHF. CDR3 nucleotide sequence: TGTGCCAGTAGCCCCATGAGGGGAAGGCAGCCCCAGCATTTT.

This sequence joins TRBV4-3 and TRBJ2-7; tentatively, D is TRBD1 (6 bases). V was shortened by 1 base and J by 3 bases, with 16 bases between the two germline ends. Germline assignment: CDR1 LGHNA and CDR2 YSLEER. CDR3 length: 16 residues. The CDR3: CASSQGPLRDIYEQYF. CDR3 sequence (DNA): TGCGCCAGCAGCCAAGGCCCCCTGAGGGACATCTACGAGCAGTACTTC.

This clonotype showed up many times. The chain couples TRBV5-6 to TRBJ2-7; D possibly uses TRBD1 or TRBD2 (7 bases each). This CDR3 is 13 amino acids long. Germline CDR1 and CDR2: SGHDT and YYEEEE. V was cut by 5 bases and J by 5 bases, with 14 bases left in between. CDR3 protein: CASSFSGTDEQYV. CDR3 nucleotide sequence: TGTGCCAGCAGTTTCAGCGGGACAGACGAGCAGTACGTC.

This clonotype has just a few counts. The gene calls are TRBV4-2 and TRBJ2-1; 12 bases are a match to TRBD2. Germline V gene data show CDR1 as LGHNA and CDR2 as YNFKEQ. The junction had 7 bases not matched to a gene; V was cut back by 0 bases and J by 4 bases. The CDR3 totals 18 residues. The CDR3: CASSQDGSGTSGYNEQFF. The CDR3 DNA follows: TGTGCCAGCAGCCAAGATGGATCCGGGACTAGCGGGTACAATGAGCAGTTCTTC.